The 32 T cell receptor beta chains below all came from one sample that was sequenced in a study of blood T cells in healthy people across ages. It was with a sample-barcoded 5' primer and a J-beta primer mix that a second PCR of roughly 6 to 12 cycles was run. TCRdb reprocessed the 5' RACE reads with MiXCR, giving one entry per CDR3 protein. There are around 500,000 distinct CDR3 sequences in the sample; about 26% occur only once, and 3.6% lies in the top ten. The same data also went into a second study, on T cells of mothers and their children.

The sample was blood. These receptor sequences come from a boy aged 2 to 9 in good health.

V usage is TRBV7-2 and J usage is TRBJ1-3; D call uncertain. V lost 3 bases, J lost 0 bases, and 6 bases lay in between. From germline, CDR1 is SGHTA and CDR2 FQGNSA. The CDR3 is 14 amino acids. The CDR3 loop reads CASSLISSGNTIYF. CDR3 DNA sequence: TGTGCCAGCAGCTTGATTAGCTCTGGAAACACCATATATTTT. Full variable domain (outside the CDR3, taken from reference TRBV7-2 and TRBJ1-3): GAGVSQSPSNKVTEKGKDVELRCDPISGHTALYWYRQSLGQGLEFLIYFQGNSAPDKSGLPSDRFSAERTGGSVSTLTIQRTQQEDSAVYLCASSLISSGNTIYFGEGSWLTVV.

There are a few counts of this clonotype. The CDR3 does not end in the conserved phenylalanine or tryptophan, so this is likely a read error. J is TRBJ1-2 and V is TRBV6-1; D unclear. The CDR3 covers 12 residues. CDR1 is MNHNS, CDR2 SASEGT, per germline. Trimming took 10 bases from V and 3 from J, leaving 12 bases between them. CDR3 in DNA: TGTGCCACCCCGGACGTCTACTATGGCTACACCGTC. It codes for CATPDVYYGYTV.

This clonotype was detected only a few times. V and J are TRBV4-3 and TRBJ2-7; 8 nucleotides match TRBD1. CDR1 and CDR2 from the germline V gene are LGHNA and YSLEER. V shed 4 bases and J 3 bases; nucleotides not matched to a gene: 5. The CDR3 contains 14 residues. The CDR3 region has the DNA TGCGCCAGCAGCCCCGACAGGGGATACTACGAGCAGTACTTC. Protein sequence: CASSPDRGYYEQYF.

The V and J genes are TRBV15 and TRBJ1-6; D is perhaps TRBD1 (5 bases). The CDR3 has 13 residues. The germline V gene has CDR1 LNHNV and CDR2 YYDKDF (reference sequence). The germline V and J ends were trimmed by 0 bases and 13 bases, with 10 bases remaining between them. This CDR3 reads CATSREGEGPLHF. The CDR3 nucleotides read TGTGCCACCAGCAGAGAGGGGGAAGGTCCCCTCCACTTT.

V is TRBV7-9 and J is TRBJ2-5; 8 bases are shared with TRBD2. CDR1 and CDR2 from the germline V gene are SEHNR and FQNEAQ (reference sequence). V was clipped by 4 bases and J by 9 bases; unmatched bases: 4. CDR3 size: 12 residues. The DNA of the CDR3 is TGTGCCAGCAGCTCAAGACTAGCGCCCCAGTACTTC. Translating it yields CASSSRLAPQYF.

The chain recombines TRBV12-3 or TRBV12-4 with TRBJ1-2; D is undetermined. The CDR3 loop spans 11 amino acids. Trimming pared 4 bases from V and 7 bases from J, leaving 7 bases between. DNA of the CDR3: TGTGCCAGCAGTTCCCGCGTTGGCTACACCTTC. This codes for CASSSRVGYTF.

In this sample, this clonotype turned up a few times. This chain joins TRBV2 and TRBJ2-2; possibly TRBD1 or TRBD2 for D (5 bases each). The CDR3 runs 17 residues. The V and J ends lost 6 bases and 1 base respectively, with 18 bases between them. Germline values: CDR1 SNHLY, CDR2 FYNNEI. CDR3 region: CASSGDQAALNTGELFF. In nucleotides, the CDR3 is TGTGCCAGCAGCGGGGACCAGGCTGCCTTGAACACCGGGGAGCTGTTTTTT.

The CDR3 nucleotides read TGTGCCAGCAGTGGAGTAGCGGGAGGGGAAGAGACCCAGTACTTC. This encodes CASSGVAGGEETQYF. V usage is TRBV2 and J usage is TRBJ2-5; 11 positions agree with TRBD2. The CDR3 runs to 15 residues. Germline V gene lookup returns CDR1 SNHLY and CDR2 FYNNEI. The J segment lost 3 bases and the V segment lost 4 bases, leaving 4 bases of the junction unmatched.

This clonotype showed up just a few times. This chain joins TRBV7-9 and TRBJ2-1; 11 bases are a match to TRBD2. This CDR3 spans 17 amino acids. Trimming at V came to 1 base and at J to 2 bases, leaving 4 bases not matched to a gene. Germline CDR1 is SEHNR and CDR2 is FQNEAQ (reference sequence). The CDR3 here is CASSLERGLAAYNEQFF. In nucleotides, the CDR3 is TGTGCCAGCAGCTTAGAACGGGGACTAGCGGCCTACAATGAGCAGTTCTTC.

The chain recombines TRBV18 with TRBJ2-5, with D possibly matching TRBD1 (6 bases). The CDR3 spans 14 residues. Germline CDR1 KGHSH, CDR2 LQKENI. V lost 3 bases and J lost 5, with 13 bases in between. CDR3 loop: CASSPGTPKETQYF. CDR3 bases: TGTGCCAGCTCACCCGGGACACCTAAGGAGACCCAGTACTTC.

Only a few counts were recorded for this clonotype. The chain has TRBV10-1 and TRBJ2-1; 7 bases map to TRBD2. Looked up from germline, CDR1 is WNHNN and CDR2 is SYGVQD (reference sequence). This CDR3 contains 14 residues. With 4 bases clipped from V and 4 bases from J, the junction kept 4 bases outside the gene matches. CDR3 nucleotide sequence: TGCGCCAGCAGTGCAACTAGCGATTACAATGAGCAGTTCTTC. It codes for CASSATSDYNEQFF.

The chain's CDR3 is CASKHDGNNYGYTF. In DNA form, the CDR3 reads TGTGCCAGCAAACACGACGGGAATAACTATGGCTACACCTTC. This rearrangement joins TRBV6-6 to TRBJ1-2; no firm D call. The CDR3 is made up of 14 amino acids. Trimming stripped 7 bases from V and 1 base from J, with 13 bases between. Germline V gene sequence: CDR1 MNHNY, CDR2 SVGAGI (reference sequence).

This sequence joins TRBV20-1 and TRBJ1-4, with D possibly being TRBD1 (5 bases). The CDR3 is made up of 14 amino acids. Germline V CDR1 and CDR2: DFQATT, SNEGSKA (reference sequence). V was trimmed by 5 bases and J by 6 bases, leaving 16 bases between them. The CDR3 sequence: CSARRQQGDEKLFF. The CDR3, as DNA: TGCAGTGCTCGAAGACAGCAAGGAGATGAAAAACTGTTTTTT.

The chain recombines TRBV13 with TRBJ1-2; no clear D gene. Per germline, CDR1 PRHDT and CDR2 FYEKMQ (reference sequence). Trimming cost V 0 bases and J 4 bases, with 15 bases left between them. This CDR3 contains 16 residues. This CDR3 reads CASSLGSEAGSYGYTF. As DNA, the CDR3 is TGTGCCAGCAGCTTAGGCAGTGAGGCAGGATCCTATGGCTACACCTTC.

As regards this clonotype: The junction departs from germline at one end; a sequencing error may be responsible. The chain has TRBV13 and TRBJ1-1; D is ambiguous. Germline-derived CDR1 and CDR2 are PRHDT and FYEKMQ (reference sequence). The CDR3 runs to 16 residues. The CDR3 reads CASSLGVRVSGTEAFF. The CDR3 region has the DNA TGTGCCAGCAGTTTAGGCGTCAGAGTCTCCGGCACTGAAGCTTTCTTT.

J is TRBJ2-1 and V is TRBV6-4; 10 bases agree with TRBD2. V lost 7 bases and J lost 3; bases outside the gene matches: 15. The germline V gene encodes CDR1 MRHNA and CDR2 SNTAGT. The CDR3 has 18 residues. For the CDR3, the DNA is TGTGCCAGCACTAGCCCCTCTCCTAGCGGGGGTCTCTACAATGAGCAGTTCTTC. Translated: CASTSPSPSGGLYNEQFF.

This chain uses TRBV5-1 with TRBJ1-5, with a possible D match to TRBD1 (5 bases). The CDR3 consists of 14 residues. The V end lost 5 bases, the J end lost 2 bases, and 11 bases lay between the germline ends. Germline CDR1 SGHRS, CDR2 YFSETQ. CDR3 loop: CASSGDGGNQPQHF. In DNA form, the CDR3 reads TGCGCCAGCAGTGGGGACGGAGGCAATCAGCCCCAGCATTTT.

The rearrangement links TRBV7-2 to TRBJ2-4; 9 bases align to TRBD1. CDR1 and CDR2 from the germline V gene are SGHTA and FQGNSA. V lost 6 bases to trimming and J lost 0 bases; unmatched junction nucleotides: 12. The CDR3 extends over 18 amino acids. The CDR3 loop is CASSSGTGRILAKNIQYF. The CDR3 DNA reads as TGTGCCAGCAGTTCCGGGACAGGGCGGATATTAGCCAAAAACATTCAGTACTTC.

This clonotype was seen a few times. V and J are TRBV28 and TRBJ2-7; TRBD1 agrees at 8 bases. The CDR3 is made up of 15 amino acids. The germline V gene has CDR1 MDHEN and CDR2 SYDVKM. Trimming at V came to 3 bases and at J to 3 bases, leaving 7 bases not matched to a gene. CDR3 loop: CASSFTGTGLYEQYF. CDR3 nucleotides: TGTGCCAGCAGTTTCACCGGGACAGGTCTCTACGAGCAGTACTTC.

In this sample, this clonotype turned up once. In nucleotides, the CDR3 is TGTGCCATCAGTGTTGAGTGGGGTAATGAAAAACTGTTTTTT. Protein product: CAISVEWGNEKLFF. The chain carries TRBV10-3 and TRBJ1-4, with no clear D. Between the trimmed V and J ends, which lost 4 bases and 4 bases, there was a span of 10 bases. The CDR3 contains 14 residues. From germline, CDR1 is ENHRY and CDR2 SYGVKD.

The chain links TRBV20-1 to TRBJ2-3; 10 bases match TRBD2. The CDR3 runs 16 residues. The V and J ends lost 3 bases and 3 bases, in that order; junction bases with no gene match: 9. CDR1 is DFQATT and CDR2 is SNEGSKA in the germline V gene (reference sequence). CDR3: CSASTGAGGLTDTQYF. The CDR3 coding sequence is TGCAGTGCTAGTACTGGAGCGGGGGGGCTAACAGATACGCAGTATTTT.

A few counts support this clonotype. The chain employs TRBV12-3 or TRBV12-4 and TRBJ2-7; 9 bases fit TRBD1. Trimming removed 3 bases from V and 1 base from J; junction bases left unmatched: 7. This CDR3 spans 16 amino acids. In nucleotides, the CDR3 is TGTGCCAGCAGTTTTTGGAGGGGACAGGGTTCCTACGAGCAGTACTTC. This sequence encodes CASSFWRGQGSYEQYF.

CDR3 nucleotide sequence: TGCGCCAGCAATCAGGGACAGGGGGCTCTCGAGCAGTACTTC. Encoded protein: CASNQGQGALEQYF. This chain connects TRBV5-1 to TRBJ2-7; 12 bases are a match to TRBD1. CDR1 and CDR2 from the germline V gene are SGHRS and YFSETQ. V trimming: 6 bases; J trimming: 6 bases; junction bases outside the gene matches: 7. This CDR3 has 14 residues.

CDR3 protein: CASSQTGTGYGYTF. The CDR3 nucleotides are TGCGCCAGCAGCCAAACAGGGACAGGATATGGCTACACCTTC. The rearrangement links TRBV4-1 to TRBJ1-2; 8 bases agree with TRBD1. V trimming: 2 bases; J trimming: 5 bases; junction bases outside the gene matches: 4. The germline gives CDR1 MGHRA, CDR2 YSYEKL. The CDR3 spans 14 residues.

The chain couples TRBV10-1 to TRBJ2-3; D might be TRBD2 (5 bases). Germline CDR1 and CDR2: WNHNN and SYGVQD (reference sequence). V lost 3 bases and J 2 bases, leaving 9 bases between the germline ends. This CDR3 spans 14 amino acids. In DNA, the CDR3 is TGCGCCAGCAGTGACCCGGGGTCCACAGATACGCAGTATTTT. Its protein is CASSDPGSTDTQYF.

The chain couples TRBV29-1 to TRBJ2-5, with a possible D match to TRBD2 (6 bases). Germline loops: CDR1 SQVTM, CDR2 ANQGSEA. V lost 3 bases and J lost 3, with 17 bases in between. The CDR3 covers 15 residues. The CDR3 DNA follows: TGCAGCGTTGAGAGGATTGGTAGGGAGGAAGAGACCCAGTACTTC. Translated, it gives CSVERIGREEETQYF. Full variable domain (outside the CDR3, taken from reference TRBV29-1 and TRBJ2-5): SAVISQKPSRDICQRGTSLTIQCQVDSQVTMMFWYRQQPGQSLTLIATANQGSEATYESGFVIDKFPISRPNLTFSTLTVSNMSPEDSSIYLCSVERIGREEETQYFGPGTRLLVL.

The chain uses TRBV29-1 and TRBJ1-5, with a weak D call TRBD1 (6 bases). CDR3 size: 13 residues. V dropped 5 bases and J dropped 1 base, with 9 bases sitting between them. Germline V lookup: CDR1 SQVTM, CDR2 ANQGSEA. The CDR3 spells CSVSRGSNQPQHF. The CDR3 DNA follows: TGCAGCGTTTCAAGGGGGAGCAATCAGCCCCAGCATTTT.

This sequence joins TRBV7-9 and TRBJ1-5; possibly TRBD1 for D (5 bases). CDR1 is SEHNR, CDR2 FQNEAQ, per germline (reference sequence). The CDR3 totals 12 residues. Trimming took off 3 bases at V and 6 bases at J, with 6 bases between the two ends. Here the CDR3 DNA reads TGTGCCAGCAGCTTCCAGGGTCAGCCCCAGCATTTT. This gives the protein CASSFQGQPQHF. The variable domain in full, with the rest retrieved from reference TRBV7-9 and TRBJ1-5, is DTGVSQNPRHKITKRGQNVTFRCDPISEHNRLYWYRQTLGQGPEFLTYFQNEAQLEKSRLLSDRFSAERPKGSFSTLEIQRTEQGDSAMYLCASSFQGQPQHFGDGTRLSIL.

Comment on this clonotype: A much larger clone differs by one base, so this may be a read error. The rearrangement uses TRBV7-9 and TRBJ1-4; D uncertain. This CDR3 contains 14 residues. The germline V gene has CDR1 SEHNR and CDR2 FQNEAQ (reference sequence). The CDR3 reads CAGSFGVGNEKLFF. The CDR3, as DNA: TGTGCCGGCAGCTTCGGGGTGGGAAATGAAAAACTGTTTTTT.

This clonotype was counted a few times. The rearrangement links TRBV7-6 to TRBJ2-3; TRBD2 agrees at 9 bases. Germline CDR1 reads SGHVS; CDR2 reads FNYEAQ. The CDR3 has 13 residues. The J segment lost 6 bases and the V segment lost 5 bases, leaving 3 bases of the junction unmatched. The CDR3 DNA follows: TGTGCCAGCAGCGGACTAGCGAGGGATACGCAGTATTTT. As protein: CASSGLARDTQYF.

This clonotype was seen a handful of times. This chain links TRBV4-3 with TRBJ1-2; a possible D gene is TRBD1 (5 bases). V dropped 3 bases and J dropped 10 bases, with 18 bases sitting between them. The CDR3 loop spans 14 amino acids. The germline V gene encodes CDR1 LGHNA and CDR2 YSLEER. CDR3 protein: CASSHLRGGSDYTF. CDR3 coding DNA: TGCGCCAGCAGCCACCTGAGGGGAGGCTCGGACTACACCTTC.

V gene TRBV4-2 combines with J gene TRBJ2-4; D is undetermined. Germline V gives CDR1 LGHNA, CDR2 YNFKEQ. This CDR3 contains 14 residues. V was clipped by 1 base and J by 8 bases, with 12 bases between them. The CDR3 region has the DNA TGTGCCAGCAGCCAAGGGACCGCCAATTACATTCAGTACTTC. It is translated as CASSQGTANYIQYF.